This T cell receptor (beta chain) came from a study of control samples from healthy donors and cancer patients. The table came from immunoSEQ multiplex PCR; TCRdb's copy has only in-frame clones and leaves some out. The repertoire holds around 100,000 clones, with about nine tenths as singletons. The trim removed 1 base at V and 6 bases at J, leaving 4 bases unmatched. The CDR3 is 15 amino acids. Germline V CDR1 and CDR2: LNHNV, YYDKDF (reference sequence). The rearrangement links TRBV15 to TRBJ1-5, with 9 bases matching TRBD1. Material for sequencing was blood. The TCR comes from a woman in her sixties or seventies in good health. CDR3 in amino acids: CATSRGPDRGQPQHF. The CDR3 nucleotides are TGTGCCACCAGCAGAGGGCCGGACAGGGGTCAGCCCCAGCATTTT.